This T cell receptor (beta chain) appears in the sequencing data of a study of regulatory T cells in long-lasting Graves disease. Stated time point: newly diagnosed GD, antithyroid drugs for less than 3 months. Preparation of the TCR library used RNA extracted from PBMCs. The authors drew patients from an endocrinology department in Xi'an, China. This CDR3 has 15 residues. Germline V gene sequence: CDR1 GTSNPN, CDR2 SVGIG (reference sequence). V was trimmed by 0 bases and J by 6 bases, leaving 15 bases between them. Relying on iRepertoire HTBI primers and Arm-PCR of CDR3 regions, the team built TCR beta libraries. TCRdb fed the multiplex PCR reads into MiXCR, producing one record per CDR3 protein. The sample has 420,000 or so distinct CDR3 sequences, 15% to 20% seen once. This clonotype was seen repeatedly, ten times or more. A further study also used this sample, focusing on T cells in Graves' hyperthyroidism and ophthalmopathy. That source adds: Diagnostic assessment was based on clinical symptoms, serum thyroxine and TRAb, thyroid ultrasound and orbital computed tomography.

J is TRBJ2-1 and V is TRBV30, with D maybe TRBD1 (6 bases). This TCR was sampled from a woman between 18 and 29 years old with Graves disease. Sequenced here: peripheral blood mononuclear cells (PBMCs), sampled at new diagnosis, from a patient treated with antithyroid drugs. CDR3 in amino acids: CAWSVGQGSGNEQFF. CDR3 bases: TGTGCCTGGAGTGTTGGCCAGGGGTCAGGCAATGAGCAGTTCTTC.